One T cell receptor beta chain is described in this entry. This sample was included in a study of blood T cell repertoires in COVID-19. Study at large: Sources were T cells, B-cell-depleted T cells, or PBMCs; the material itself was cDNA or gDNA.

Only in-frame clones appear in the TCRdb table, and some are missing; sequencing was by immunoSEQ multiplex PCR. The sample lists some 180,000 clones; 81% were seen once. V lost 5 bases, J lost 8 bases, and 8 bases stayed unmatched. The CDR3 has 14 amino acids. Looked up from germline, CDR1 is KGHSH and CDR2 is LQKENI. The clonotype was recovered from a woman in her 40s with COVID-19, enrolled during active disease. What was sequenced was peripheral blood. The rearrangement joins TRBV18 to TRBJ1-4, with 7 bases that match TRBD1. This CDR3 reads CASSSDRVGEKLFF. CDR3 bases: TGTGCCAGCTCAAGCGACAGGGTGGGGGAAAAACTGTTTTTT.